This TCR beta chain was observed in a study of CD8+ T cells in alopecia areata. The study, taken as a whole, reports: TCR sharing was clearer in mice than between patients, perhaps partly owing to patient HLA diversity.

The treatment was: oral pan-JAK inhibitor, 5-10 mg twice daily. Obtained from alopecia areata patients were lesional scalp punch biopsies along with peripheral blood. RNA extraction was followed by reverse transcription into cDNA, which acted as the sequencing template. Profiled with immunoSEQ multiplex PCR; TCRdb holds only in-frame clones, not every one. The table shows about 200,000 clones, with approximately 57% occurring only once. Turning to this clone: Its target is unknown.

The sequence was obtained from a human donor with alopecia areata. This sample comprised CD4+ T cells sorted from blood, obtained at week 4, from a patient treated with tofacitinib.

CDR3 nucleotides: TGCGCCACCACACCAGATATTACGCAGTATTTT. It specifies CATTPDITQYF. V usage is TRBV10-2 and J usage is TRBJ2-3; D is ambiguous. Germline V gives CDR1 WSHSY, CDR2 SAAADI. The ends were cut back, 10 bases at V and 8 bases at J, with 13 bases in the middle. There are 11 residues in the CDR3.